The 23 T cell receptor beta chains below all came from one sample that was sequenced in a study of vaccination effects on CD4 cells after COVID-19. For these TCRs, the target antigens are not known. Expansion with viral peptide pools was applied to antigen-specific CD4+ T cells by the ViraFEST assay prior to sequencing. Isolation of CD4+ T cells took place after 10 to 11 days of culture. Convalescent patients had PCR-confirmed SARS-CoV-2 infection between March and December 2020. Method: immunoSEQ multiplex PCR; TCRdb's copy keeps in-frame clones and lacks some. Of approximately 40,000 clones in the sample, 73% were seen once. Here the sequenced sample was CD4+ T cells from PBMCs cultured with a peptide pool, taken before COVID-19 vaccination. All receptors come from a human donor who had a prior SARS-CoV-2 infection.

The V call is TRBV5-1, the J call TRBJ2-7; a weak D match, TRBD1 (5 bases). Germline-derived CDR1 and CDR2 are SGHRS and YFSETQ. The V and J ends lost 5 bases and 3 bases respectively, with 15 bases between them. The CDR3 has 14 amino acids. The CDR3 DNA sequence: TGCGCCAGCAGTTCGCAAGGGCAGGGCTACGAGCAGTACTTC. Translating gives CASSSQGQGYEQYF.

The gene calls are TRBV11-3 and TRBJ2-1, with 16 bases matching TRBD2. CDR3 length equals 17 residues. The junction had 7 bases not matched to a gene; V was cut back by 5 bases and J by 6 bases. The V gene's germline CDR1 is SGHNT and CDR2 YENEEA. CDR3 nucleotide sequence: TGTGCCAGCAGCATGTCCGGGACTAGCGGGAGGGTCAATGAGCAGTTCTTC. Translating it yields CASSMSGTSGRVNEQFF. Full variable domain (rest looked up from reference TRBV11-3 and TRBJ2-1): EAGVVQSPRYKIIEKKQPVAFWCNPISGHNTLYWYLQNLGQGPELLIRYENEEAVDDSQLPKDRFSAERLKGVDSTLKIQPAELGDSAVYLCASSMSGTSGRVNEQFFGPGTRLTVL.

As DNA, the CDR3 is TGTGCCAGCAGCGGTCTGACTCCACCCGGAAACACCATATATTTT. Protein sequence: CASSGLTPPGNTIYF. The chain employs TRBV9 and TRBJ1-3, with D unresolved. This CDR3 comprises 15 residues. V was cut by 3 bases and J by 4 bases, with 14 bases left in between. Germline V gene lookup returns CDR1 SGDLS and CDR2 YYNGEE.

The CDR3 is CATRPQSQNTGELFF. The DNA for the CDR3 is TGCGCCACCCGGCCCCAGTCACAGAACACCGGGGAGCTGTTTTTT. This chain uses TRBV5-1 with TRBJ2-2; D unclear. Per the germline V gene, CDR1 is SGHRS and CDR2 is YFSETQ. The V gene lost 9 bases and the J gene lost 1 base, with 16 bases spanning the gap. CDR3 length: 15 residues.

This clone was observed a handful of times. The V call is TRBV5-4, the J call TRBJ1-2; 12 nucleotides line up with TRBD1. J lost 7 bases, V lost 4 bases, and 11 bases had no gene match. This CDR3 spans 16 amino acids. The germline V gene has CDR1 SGHNT and CDR2 YYREEE (reference sequence). CDR3 in DNA: TGTGCCAGCAGCGTGGTCGGGACAGGGGGCGGAGGTGGCTACACCTTC. Translation: CASSVVGTGGGGGYTF.

The chain uses TRBV9 and TRBJ1-6; 9 nucleotides align to TRBD1. CDR3 length: 16 amino acids. V gave up 3 bases and J gave up 9 bases; unmatched junction bases: 10. Germline V gene sequence: CDR1 SGDLS, CDR2 YYNGEE. The CDR3 here is CASSARPGQGGSPLHF. CDR3 sequence (DNA): TGTGCCAGCAGCGCCCGACCGGGACAGGGCGGTTCACCCCTCCACTTT.

This chain joins TRBV30 and TRBJ2-3; 7 nucleotides match TRBD2. The length of the CDR3 is 16 residues. Germline values: CDR1 GTSNPN, CDR2 SVGIG (reference sequence). V lost 0 bases to trimming and J lost 4 bases; unmatched junction nucleotides: 10. The CDR3 sequence is CAWSVPRRGGSDTQYF. DNA for the CDR3: TGTGCCTGGAGTGTACCACGGCGCGGGGGTTCAGATACGCAGTATTTT.

The V gene is TRBV6-1, the J gene TRBJ2-2, with D possibly matching TRBD2 (7 bases). The CDR3 runs to 15 residues. The germline V and J ends were trimmed by 6 bases and 2 bases, with 13 bases remaining between them. Germline assignment: CDR1 MNHNS and CDR2 SASEGT. The CDR3 DNA is TGTGCCAGCAGAGCCCCGGGGGGCAACACCGGGGAGCTGTTTTTT. It is translated as CASRAPGGNTGELFF.

The chain employs TRBV7-9 and TRBJ1-1; D is possibly TRBD1 (6 bases). The germline gives CDR1 SEHNR, CDR2 FQNEAQ (reference sequence). V shed 3 bases and J shed 1 base, with 9 bases lying between them. The CDR3 is 14 residues long. The CDR3 loop reads CASSLGGWNTEAFF. In nucleotides, the CDR3 is TGTGCCAGCAGCTTGGGGGGCTGGAACACTGAAGCTTTCTTT.

The chain is built from TRBV6-5 and TRBJ1-4, with D maybe TRBD1 (5 bases). The CDR3 covers 14 residues. Trimming took off 2 bases at V and 6 bases at J, with 10 bases between the two ends. Germline CDR1 and CDR2: MNHEY and SVGAGI. The CDR3 DNA is TGTGCCAGCAGTTACCAGGGTGTTCATGAAAAACTGTTTTTT. This codes for CASSYQGVHEKLFF.

V gene TRBV5-1 combines with J gene TRBJ2-6; 7 bases fit TRBD1. Germline trimming cut 0 bases from V and 2 bases from J; bases unmatched to any gene: 5. The V gene's germline CDR1 is SGHRS and CDR2 YFSETQ. The CDR3 is 17 residues long. The CDR3 nucleotides read TGCGCCAGCAGCTTGGCCGGACAGGTAGCTGGGGCCAACGTCCTGACTTTC. It translates to CASSLAGQVAGANVLTF. Looking up the rest from reference TRBV5-1 and TRBJ2-6 gives the full variable domain: KAGVTQTPRYLIKTRGQQVTLSCSPISGHRSVSWYQQTPGQGLQFLFEYFSETQRNKGNFPGRFSGRQFSNSRSEMNVSTLELGDSALYLCASSLAGQVAGANVLTFGAGSRLTVL.

The chain has TRBV5-4 and TRBJ2-7; D is uncertain. CDR1 SGHNT and CDR2 YYREEE come from the germline V gene (reference sequence). This CDR3 comprises 13 residues. Trimming left V 0 bases short and J 4 bases short, with 8 bases between. CDR3 protein: CASSLDSTYEQYF. The CDR3 nucleotides read TGTGCCAGCAGCTTGGATAGTACTTACGAGCAGTACTTC.

The chain carries TRBV2 and TRBJ2-2; 7 bases are shared with TRBD2. V lost 4 bases, J lost 4 bases, and 12 bases stayed unmatched. Germline CDR1 and CDR2: SNHLY and FYNNEI. The CDR3 runs 17 residues. As DNA, the CDR3 is TGTGCCAGCAGTGGGGGCGGGAGCGGCTCAATCACCGGGGAGCTGTTTTTT. Protein sequence: CASSGGGSGSITGELFF. The full variable domain, with the rest looked up from reference TRBV2 and TRBJ2-2, is EPEVTQTPSHQVTQMGQEVILRCVPISNHLYFYWYRQILGQKVEFLVSFYNNEISEKSEIFDDQFSVERPDGSNFTLKIRSTKLEDSAMYFCASSGGGSGSITGELFFGEGSRLTVL.

The chain combines TRBV9 with TRBJ2-5; D gene unclear. CDR3 length: 13 residues. Trimming removed 4 bases from V and 5 bases from J, with 12 bases in between. CDR1 is SGDLS and CDR2 is YYNGEE in the germline V gene. The CDR3 sequence is CASSPNLAETQYF. The CDR3 DNA reads as TGTGCCAGCAGCCCTAATCTCGCCGAGACCCAGTACTTC. Looking up the rest from reference TRBV9 and TRBJ2-5 gives the full variable domain: DSGVTQTPKHLITATGQRVTLRCSPRSGDLSVYWYQQSLDQGLQFLIQYYNGEERAKGNILERFSAQQFPDLHSELNLSSLELGDSALYFCASSPNLAETQYFGPGTRLLVL.

The chain couples TRBV11-1 to TRBJ2-1; TRBD1 might be the D (6 bases). CDR3 length: 16 residues. Germline V lookup: CDR1 SGHAT, CDR2 FQDESV (reference sequence). V was pared by 4 bases and J by 0 bases, with 13 bases between. The CDR3 reads CASSSRGARSYNEQFF. CDR3 in DNA: TGTGCCAGCAGCTCCAGGGGCGCCCGCTCCTACAATGAGCAGTTCTTC.

The chain couples TRBV19 to TRBJ1-4; D not certain. Trimming removed 3 bases at V and 6 bases at J, with 8 bases between. Germline CDR1 is LNHDA and CDR2 is SQIVND (reference sequence). This CDR3 has 13 residues. The CDR3 DNA sequence: TGTGCCAGTAGTATCAACAGAGATGAAAAACTGTTTTTT. Protein: CASSINRDEKLFF. The complete variable domain, with remaining parts taken from reference TRBV19 and TRBJ1-4, reads DGGITQSPKYLFRKEGQNVTLSCEQNLNHDAMYWYRQDPGQGLRLIYYSQIVNDFQKGDIAEGYSVSREKKESFPLTVTSAQKNPTAFYLCASSINRDEKLFFGSGTQLSVL.

Here the CDR3 reads CASSISGGMGRTEAFF. CDR3 bases: TGTGCCAGTAGTATAAGTGGGGGAATGGGAAGGACTGAAGCTTTCTTT. The rearrangement joins TRBV19 to TRBJ1-1; D is possibly TRBD1 (5 bases). The CDR3 is 16 amino acids. Trimming took off 2 bases at V and 5 bases at J, with 18 bases between the two ends. Germline V gene data show CDR1 as LNHDA and CDR2 as SQIVND (reference sequence).

This chain joins TRBV19 and TRBJ2-1; maybe TRBD1 (6 bases). Per germline, CDR1 LNHDA and CDR2 SQIVND (reference sequence). Trimming removed 4 bases at V and 5 bases at J, with 18 bases between. The CDR3 extends over 16 amino acids. CDR3 region: CASSRTVDYADNEQFF. For the CDR3, the DNA is TGTGCCAGTAGTAGGACAGTGGATTACGCGGACAATGAGCAGTTCTTC.

The chain employs TRBV9 and TRBJ2-1; 7 nucleotides line up with TRBD2. V dropped 7 bases and J dropped 0; count of bases not matched to a gene: 7. The CDR3 is 15 residues long. Germline V CDR1 and CDR2: SGDLS, YYNGEE. CDR3 nucleotide sequence: TGTGCCAGCCCGGAGGGGACTAACTCCTACAATGAGCAGTTCTTC. Its translation is CASPEGTNSYNEQFF. Complete variable domain (other parts from reference TRBV9 and TRBJ2-1): DSGVTQTPKHLITATGQRVTLRCSPRSGDLSVYWYQQSLDQGLQFLIQYYNGEERAKGNILERFSAQQFPDLHSELNLSSLELGDSALYFCASPEGTNSYNEQFFGPGTRLTVL.

The chain carries TRBV9 and TRBJ2-3; maybe TRBD2 (5 bases). This CDR3 region has 15 residues. The germline V gene encodes CDR1 SGDLS and CDR2 YYNGEE. V lost 1 base and J lost 6, with 15 bases in between. The CDR3 DNA is TGTGCCAGCAGCGTATTGGGTCTAGCTTCGGATACGCAGTATTTT. It encodes CASSVLGLASDTQYF.

V is TRBV30 and J is TRBJ2-2; 7 nucleotides line up with TRBD2. The CDR3 extends over 15 amino acids. V was clipped by 2 bases and J by 3 bases; unmatched bases: 6. CDR1 GTSNPN and CDR2 SVGIG come from the germline V gene (reference sequence). The CDR3 DNA sequence: TGTGCCTGGAGTTTTGGACTAGGCGACACCGGGGAGCTGTTTTTT. Protein sequence: CAWSFGLGDTGELFF.

This clone showed up just a few times. The J gene is TRBJ2-3, the V gene TRBV6-1, with D possibly TRBD1 on 5 matching bases. The V gene lost 3 bases and the J gene lost 4 bases, with 17 bases spanning the gap. Germline assignment: CDR1 MNHNS and CDR2 SASEGT. The CDR3 is made up of 16 amino acids. The CDR3 coding sequence is TGTGCCAGCAGTGACCCGGCAGGGCGACGGTCAGATACGCAGTATTTT. It specifies CASSDPAGRRSDTQYF.

The chain has TRBV5-1 and TRBJ2-5; TRBD1 agrees at 9 bases. Germline loops: CDR1 SGHRS, CDR2 YFSETQ. The CDR3 is 14 amino acids. V was clipped by 2 bases and J by 5 bases; unmatched bases: 4. The chain's CDR3 is CASSLQGARETQYF. CDR3 DNA: TGCGCCAGCAGCTTACAGGGGGCGCGGGAGACCCAGTACTTC.